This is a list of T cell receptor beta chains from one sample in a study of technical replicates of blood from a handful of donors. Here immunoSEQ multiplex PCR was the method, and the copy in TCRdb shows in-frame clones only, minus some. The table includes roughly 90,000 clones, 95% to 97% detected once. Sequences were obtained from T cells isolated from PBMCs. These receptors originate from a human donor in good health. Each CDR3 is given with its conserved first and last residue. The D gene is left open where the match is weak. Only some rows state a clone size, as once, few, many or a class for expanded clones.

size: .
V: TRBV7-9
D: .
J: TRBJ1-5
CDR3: CASSSNNQPQHF
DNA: TGTGCCAGCAGCTCCAATAATCAGCCCCAGCATTTT

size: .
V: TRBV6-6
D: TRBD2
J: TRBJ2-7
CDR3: CASRGGITYEQYF
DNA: TGTGCCAGCAGGGGAGGGATCACCTACGAGCAGTACTTC

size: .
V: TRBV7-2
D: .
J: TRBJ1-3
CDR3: CASSLDSVPGNTIYF
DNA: TGTGCCAGCAGCTTAGATTCAGTCCCAGGGAACACCATATATTTT

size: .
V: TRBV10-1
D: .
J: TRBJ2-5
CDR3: CATPLVPGETQYF
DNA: TGCGCCACCCCCCTGGTCCCGGGAGAGACCCAGTACTTC

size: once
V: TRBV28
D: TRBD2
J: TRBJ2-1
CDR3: CASSRLAGNNEQFF
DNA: TGTGCCAGCAGCCGACTAGCGGGGAACAATGAGCAGTTCTTC

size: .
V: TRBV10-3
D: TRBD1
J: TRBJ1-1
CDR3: CAISVSGTGSLNTEAFF
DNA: TGTGCCATCAGTGTTTCCGGGACAGGATCTTTGAACACTGAAGCTTTCTTT

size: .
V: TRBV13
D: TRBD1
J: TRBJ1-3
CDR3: CASSSLGTGRNTIYF
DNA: TGTGCCAGCAGCTCCCTTGGGACAGGGAGAAACACCATATATTTT

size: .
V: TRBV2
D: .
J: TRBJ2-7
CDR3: CASTTEMAYEQYF
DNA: TGTGCCAGCACTACAGAAATGGCCTACGAGCAGTACTTC

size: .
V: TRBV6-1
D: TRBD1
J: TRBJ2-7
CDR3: CASSKGQGPYEQYF
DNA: TGTGCCAGCAGTAAAGGACAGGGGCCATACGAGCAGTACTTC

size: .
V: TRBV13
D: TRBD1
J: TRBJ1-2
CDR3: CASSFQDRVYGYTF
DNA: TGTGCCAGCAGCTTCCAGGACAGGGTCTATGGCTACACCTTC

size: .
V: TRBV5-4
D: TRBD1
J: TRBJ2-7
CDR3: CASSPSRDRVNEQYF
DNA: TGTGCCAGCAGCCCAAGCCGGGACAGGGTCAACGAGCAGTACTTC

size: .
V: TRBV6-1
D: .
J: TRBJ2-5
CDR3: CASMTLFLQETQYF
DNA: TGTGCCAGCATGACTTTGTTCTTACAAGAGACCCAGTACTTC

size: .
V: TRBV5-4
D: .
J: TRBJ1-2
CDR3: CASSLDSNYGYTF
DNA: TGTGCCAGCAGCTTGGACAGCAACTATGGCTACACCTTC

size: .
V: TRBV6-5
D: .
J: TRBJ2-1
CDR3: CASRSGQNEQFF
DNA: TGTGCCAGCAGATCCGGACAGAATGAGCAGTTCTTC

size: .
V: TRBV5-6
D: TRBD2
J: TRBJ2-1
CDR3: CASSFLGLAGPNEQFF
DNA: TGTGCCAGCAGCTTTCTCGGACTAGCGGGGCCCAATGAGCAGTTCTTC